The 5 T cell receptor beta chains below were found in one sample sequenced in a study of tumor and adjacent non-tumor tissue in lung cancer (dated by TCRdb to between 2018 and 2020). Library method: multiplex PCR. Instrument used: Illumina HiSeq 2500. TCRbeta libraries were built by three rounds of nested PCR using primers (Table S4), following protocols modified from ARM-PCR. TCRdb redid the processing of the public reads, applying fastp at Q25 and MiXCR, and retained in-frame beta chains. Each entry is one CDR3 protein sequence, shown with its most common DNA and genes. The sample table records around 210,000 distinct CDR3 sequences; 70% to 75% of these occur just once. Of the sample, about 25% falls within the top ten clones. RNA was isolated from bulk, unsorted tissue, and RNA quality was assessed with a NanoDrop ND-1000 and an Agilent 2100. Source material: lung tumor tissue. The receptors come from a man aged 60 to 75 with non-small cell lung cancer.

Remarks on this clonotype: One junction end disagrees with the germline gene, perhaps due to a read error. The chain employs TRBV14 and TRBJ2-6; maybe TRBD1 (5 bases). CDR1 SGHDN and CDR2 FVKESK come from the germline V gene. The length of the CDR3 is 18 residues. CDR3 in amino acids: CASRQGVPGKSGANVLTF. In DNA form, the CDR3 reads TGTGCCAGCAGGCAAGGTGTCCCAGGGAAATCCGGGGCCAACGTCCTGACTTTC.

The chain couples TRBV11-1 to TRBJ1-2, with D possibly being TRBD1 (5 bases). V was pared by 5 bases and J by 4 bases, with 11 bases between. From germline, CDR1 is SGHAT and CDR2 FQDESV (reference sequence). The CDR3 runs 13 residues. CDR3: CASSPLGAYGYTF. CDR3 sequence (DNA): TGTGCCAGCAGCCCGTTAGGGGCCTATGGCTACACCTTC.

As concerns this clonotype: Relative to the germline gene, one junction end is altered; a read error may explain this. In DNA form, the CDR3 reads TGTGCCAGCAGTTTAGGCCCGGACAGGGGCCACGAGCAGTACTTC. Translating gives CASSLGPDRGHEQYF. This rearrangement joins TRBV11-2 to TRBJ2-7; TRBD1 agrees at 9 bases. CDR3 size: 15 residues. Germline V gene data show CDR1 as SGHAT and CDR2 as FQNNGV.

The genes are TRBV6-5 and TRBJ2-4; D is possibly TRBD1 (5 bases). Trimming removed 2 bases from V and 11 bases from J, with 7 bases in between. The CDR3 extends over 11 amino acids. From germline, CDR1 is MNHEY and CDR2 SVGAGI. CDR3 in amino acids: CASSYIGVQYF. The CDR3 DNA sequence: TGTGCCAGCAGTTACATAGGGGTTCAGTACTTC.

Turning to this clonotype: A much bigger clone sits one base away, suggesting this may be a read error. The rearrangement uses TRBV20-1 and TRBJ1-1, with TRBD1 matching over 8 bases. V gave up 6 bases and J gave up 1 base; unmatched junction bases: 4. From germline, CDR1 is DFQATT and CDR2 SNEGSKA (reference sequence). The CDR3 is 13 residues long. This CDR3 reads CSADRGRNTEAFF. The CDR3 nucleotides are TGCAGTGCCGACAGGGGTAGGAACACTGAAGCTTTCTTT.